Sequencing of this TCR beta chain was carried out in a study of T cell repertoires in cytomegalovirus infection. TCRdb reanalysed the reads using MiXCR and keeps one entry per CDR3 protein. Here the sample spans under 250,000 distinct CDR3 sequences, over 9% being singletons. Notes on the study in general: HLA-C-restricted CMV clonotypes gave the most frequent clonotype in two of eight donors.

Germline CDR1 reads SGDLS; CDR2 reads YYNGEE. V lost 0 bases, J lost 1 base, and 11 bases lay in between. The CDR3 extends over 16 amino acids. Remarks on this clonotype: What it recognizes is unknown.

The V gene is TRBV9, the J gene TRBJ1-3, with a tentative D call TRBD1 (6 bases). The sequence was obtained from a human donor in good health (CMV status not recorded). Some clones in this sample may be carry-over from other donors' samples. The sequenced material came from PBMCs. CDR3 DNA: TGTGCCAGCAGCGTAGGATGGGGGCCATCTGGAAACACCATATATTTT. Encoded protein: CASSVGWGPSGNTIYF.